The rows below give T cell receptor beta chains drawn from one sample of a study of Ad26.COV2.S vaccination and SARS-CoV-2 variants. Clones were sequenced by immunoSEQ multiplex PCR, and TCRdb holds only the in-frame ones, with some missing. The data show about 400,000 clones, about 88% seen once. The sequenced sample was peripheral blood, obtained in a trial of Ad26.COV2.S vaccine versus placebo. Receptor source: a person aged 18 to 59 who received the Ad26.COV2.S COVID-19 vaccine or a placebo. Each CDR3 is given with its conserved first and last residue. A D gene is named only where the DNA matches it firmly. A row's size may be missing; if present it is once, few, many or a size class.

>TRBJ1-2|TRBV7-9|.|TRBD1
TGTGCCAGCAGCTTAGCGGGAGGGGGCGATGGCTACACCTTC
CASSLAGGGDGYTF
>TRBJ1-2|TRBV14|.|.
TGTGCCAGCAGCCAAGGGGCCTTGAGGGGCGATGGCTACACCTTC
CASSQGALRGDGYTF
>TRBJ2-7|TRBV7-2|.|TRBD1
TGTGCCAGCAGCCCTTGGACAGGGGGGGAGCAGTACTTC
CASSPWTGGEQYF
>TRBJ2-7|TRBV9|.|.
TGTGCCAGCAGCGCTGAGGACAGTGGAATGGGGGAGCAGTACTTC
CASSAEDSGMGEQYF
>TRBJ2-1|TRBV6-4|.|TRBD2
TGTGCCAGGAAGCGGGAGTCCTACAATGAGCAGTTCTTC
CARKRESYNEQFF
>TRBJ2-5|TRBV15|few|.
TGTGCCACCAGCAGAGATATGGGTTTGGGGGAGACCCAGTACTTC
CATSRDMGLGETQYF
>TRBJ2-7|TRBV6-2/TRBV6-3|.|TRBD2
TGTGCCAGCAGTTACGACGGCGGGAGGCAGTACTTC
CASSYDGGRQYF
>TRBJ1-5|TRBV12-5|.|.
TGTGCTAGTGGTTCCCAGACAGAGTGGGGGAATCAGCCCCAGCATTTT
CASGSQTEWGNQPQHF
>TRBJ2-5|TRBV7-9|.|.
TGTGCCAGCAGCGGACCCATGGGGGGCGAGACCCAGTACTTC
CASSGPMGGETQYF
>TRBJ1-1|TRBV6-5|.|.
TGTGCCAGCAGTCGACCCGGGGGGAACACTGAAGCTTTCTTT
CASSRPGGNTEAFF
>TRBJ1-3|TRBV5-5|.|.
TGTGCCAGCAGCTCACTGGACGGCTCTGGAAACACCATATATTTT
CASSSLDGSGNTIYF
>TRBJ1-1|TRBV30|.|.
TGTGCCTGGAGTAAAACCGGGGGTTCAAATAGGGCTTTCTTT
CAWSKTGGSNRAFF
>TRBJ2-1|TRBV12-5|.|TRBD2
TGTGCTAGTGGTTTCTTCCTCGGGCTAGCGGGTGGGGGCAGGGGCAATGAGCAGTTCTTC
CASGFFLGLAGGGRGNEQFF
>TRBJ2-7|TRBV18|.|TRBD2
TGTGCCAGCTCACCAAGACTAGCGGGAGGCCTTCTAGACTACGAGCAGTACTTC
CASSPRLAGGLLDYEQYF
>TRBJ2-1|TRBV6-2/TRBV6-3|once|.
TGTGCCAGCAGTACCGTCCGCGGTAATGAGCAGTTCTTC
CASSTVRGNEQFF
>TRBJ2-1|TRBV27|.|TRBD2
TGTGCCAGCAGTCCCCGAAGCGGGAGGGCCGTTAATGAGCAGTTCTTC
CASSPRSGRAVNEQFF
>TRBJ2-1|TRBV11-2|.|TRBD2
TGTGCCAGCAGCTTAGGAAGATTAGCGGGAGTGAGTAAGGATGAGCAGTTCTTC
CASSLGRLAGVSKDEQFF
>TRBJ1-2|TRBV5-4|.|.
TGTGCCAGCAGCTTTCGACAGGTCTCAGATGGCTACACCTTC
CASSFRQVSDGYTF
>TRBJ2-3|TRBV7-2|.|.
TGTGCCAGCACCTCGACTTGGAATACGCAGTATTTT
CASTSTWNTQYF
>TRBJ2-3|TRBV11-2|few|.
TGTGCCAGCAGCTCACCTCTCGCGAGGCGGGATACGCAGTATTTT
CASSSPLARRDTQYF
>TRBJ1-2|TRBV6-2/TRBV6-3|.|TRBD1
TGTGCCAGCAGCCGCCAGGGGGAAGGCTACACCTTC
CASSRQGEGYTF
>TRBJ1-5|TRBV6-2/TRBV6-3|.|TRBD1
TGTGCCAGCAGTGAGGGACAGGCGAATCAGCCCCAGCATTTT
CASSEGQANQPQHF
>TRBJ2-2|TRBV7-2|.|TRBD2
TGTGCCAGCAGCTTGATCGCTAGCGGGAGGGCCATGGTGTCCGGGGAGCTGTTTTTT
CASSLIASGRAMVSGELFF
>TRBJ1-1|TRBV19|.|.
TGTGCCAGTAGTATAGATCGGTACACTGAAGCTTTCTTT
CASSIDRYTEAFF
>TRBJ1-2|TRBV28|.|.
TGTGCCACCCAGAATAACTATGGCTACACCTTC
CATQNNYGYTF
>TRBJ1-4|TRBV4-1|few|TRBD1
TGCGCCAGCAGCCCAGATTCAGCCCGGGACCCCAGGGGGGAACTGTTTTTT
CASSPDSARDPRGELFF
>TRBJ2-1|TRBV3-1/TRBV3-2|.|.
TGTGCCAGCAGCCATGGTGTAGGTGAGCAGTTCTTC
CASSHGVGEQFF
>TRBJ2-7|TRBV5-5|.|.
TGTGCCAGCAGCTTAGCTTCGCAGTCCTACGAGCAGTACTTC
CASSLASQSYEQYF
>TRBJ2-2|TRBV7-9|.|.
TGTGCCAGCAGCTTAGGGTCCCGGGGGAGATCCGGGGAGCTGTTTTTT
CASSLGSRGRSGELFF
>TRBJ1-3|TRBV5-1|.|TRBD1
TGCGCCAGCAGCTTCACAGGGGACGGAAACACCATATATTTT
CASSFTGDGNTIYF
>TRBJ2-5|TRBV28|.|TRBD2
TGTGCCAGCAGTTTTAGCGGGGGTCGGGAGACCCAGTACTTC
CASSFSGGRETQYF
>TRBJ2-3|TRBV7-9|once|.
TGTGCCAGCAGCTCAACGCCGGGGGCTGCATGGCAGTATTTT
CASSSTPGAAWQYF
>TRBJ1-2|TRBV6-1|.|.
TGTGCCAGCAGTGAAGGGGGCTTGGCCTATGGCTACACCTTC
CASSEGGLAYGYTF
>TRBJ1-3|TRBV2|.|.
TGTGCCAGCAGTCGGGCACCAGACTCTGGAAACACCATATATTTT
CASSRAPDSGNTIYF
>TRBJ1-1|TRBV28|.|.
TGTGCCAGCAGTTTAGGTGGGAACACTGAAGCTTTCTTT
CASSLGGNTEAFF
>TRBJ1-2|TRBV7-2|.|TRBD1
TGTGCCAGCCATCTTACAGGGGGCGACAACTATGGCTACACCTTC
CASHLTGGDNYGYTF
>TRBJ2-4|TRBV2|.|.
TGTGCCAGCAGGACCGGGACCCCTCAGTACTTC
CASRTGTPQYF
>TRBJ1-2|TRBV6-5|.|.
TGTGCCAGCAGTTACTCGAGATGGCGGAACTATGGCTACACCTTC
CASSYSRWRNYGYTF
>TRBJ2-7|TRBV4-2|.|TRBD2
TGTGCCAGCAGCCAAGATCGACTAGCTTACGAGCAGTACTTC
CASSQDRLAYEQYF
>TRBJ2-1|TRBV21-1|.|.
TGTGCCAGCAGCACCCTAGCGGGAGCCCATACGTATGCGGGGTTCTTC
CASSTLAGAHTYAGFF
>TRBJ2-1|TRBV10-3|.|.
TGTGCCATCAGTGACGCCTACAATGAGCAGTTCTTC
CAISDAYNEQFF
>TRBJ2-1|TRBV5-6|.|.
TGTGCCAGCAGCCCCCTGGTTAGGGGGATCGGGTACAATGAGCAGTTCTTC
CASSPLVRGIGYNEQFF
>TRBJ2-3|TRBV5-1|.|.
TGCGCCAGCAGGGATGTGTCCGTGGATACGCAGTATTTT
CASRDVSVDTQYF
>TRBJ1-6|TRBV6-5|.|.
TGTGCCAGCTCGCCGAGGAGGAATTCACCCCTCCACTTT
CASSPRRNSPLHF
>TRBJ2-1|TRBV18|.|TRBD2
TGTGCCAGCTCACCGGTAGCGGGGACGGGGAATGAGCAGTTCTTC
CASSPVAGTGNEQFF
>TRBJ1-4|TRBV20-1|.|.
TGCAGTGCTAGTCGCTCTAACGCCCAGCATGAAAAACTGTTTTTT
CSASRSNAQHEKLFF